The 4 T cell receptor delta chains in this list originate from one sample, sequenced in a study of Vδ1+ human thymocytes (dated by TCRdb to between 2017 and 2018). The sequencer listed for this sample is Illumina MiSeq. RNA extraction was carried out with the RNeasy mini kit, and reverse transcription was then done using Superscript III. CDR3 amplicons were generated by multiplex PCR with pooled V-gene forward primers and a constant-region reverse primer carrying Illumina adaptor overhangs. After TCRdb called clones again from the public reads with CATT, rows with identical DNA were merged. This sample holds about 58,000 delta-chain clones; roughly 16% were observed only once. The ten biggest clones cover 0.39% of the sample. These TCRs are of unknown antigen specificity. Overall study results and their limits: In contrast to oligoclonal peripheral blood repertoires, thymic TRG and TRD repertoires appeared to be highly polyclonal with Gaussian CDR3 length distributions.

What was sequenced was Vdelta1+ gamma-delta thymocytes from the thymus. The sample's cell subset or site label, in plain terms: FACS-sorted CD3+ TCRalphabeta- TCRVdelta1+ TCRVdelta2- thymocytes. The source is a girl in the first two years of life who had congenital heart surgery.

The chain employs TRDV1 and TRDJ1; 9 bases align to TRDD3. CDR3 size: 23 residues. Germline-derived CDR1 and CDR2 are TSWWSYY and QGS. With V trimmed by 1 base and J by 0 bases, 24 bases remained unmatched. In DNA form, the CDR3 reads TGTGCTCTTGGGGAACAAGAGGACCCACAACTTGTCTTACTGGGGGAATACACCGATAAACTCATCTTT. Amino acid sequence: CALGEQEDPQLVLLGEYTDKLIF.

This clone has only a few counts. The chain recombines TRDV1 with TRDJ1, with D possibly TRDD3 on 6 matching bases. The CDR3 extends over 18 amino acids. Germline lookup yields CDR1 TSWWSYY and CDR2 QGS. Trimming took off 2 bases at V and 3 bases at J, with 22 bases between the two ends. The CDR3 reads CALGEAPSSKWGADKLIF. The CDR3 nucleotides are TGTGCTCTTGGGGAAGCACCATCCTCCAAGTGGGGGGCCGATAAACTCATCTTT.

There are a few counts of this clone. The chain combines TRDV1 with TRDJ1, with 7 bases fitting TRDD3. This CDR3 contains 19 residues. J lost 0 bases, V lost 0 bases, and 13 bases had no gene match. Germline V gives CDR1 TSWWSYY, CDR2 QGS. CDR3 DNA sequence: TGTGCTCTTGGGGAACTAGACGGGGGGATCCCTGTCTACACCGATAAACTCATCTTT. Translation gives CALGELDGGIPVYTDKLIF.

This chain links TRDV1 with TRDJ1, with TRDD3 matching 9 bases. CDR1 and CDR2 from the germline V gene are TSWWSYY and QGS. The CDR3 runs 18 residues. V trimming: 0 bases; J trimming: 3 bases; junction bases outside the gene matches: 11. CDR3 amino acids: CALGELPLPGGIPDKLIF. The CDR3 DNA follows: TGTGCTCTTGGGGAACTACCCCTACCAGGGGGGATACCCGATAAACTCATCTTT.